This record covers a single T cell receptor (beta chain). No cognate antigen has been identified for it. At one boundary the junction diverges from the germline segment, which might be a read error. This entry comes from a study of molecular identifiers for immune sequencing clone quantification (dated by TCRdb to 2017 to 2018). About the investigation overall: In a replicate experiment, RNA from around 20,000 or 100,000 naive CD8 T cells was split into five aliquots, four of which were sequenced. This methods study benchmarked molecular-identifier clustering-based TCR repertoire sequencing (MIDCIRS) and TCR RNA copy counting, using CD8 T cells to do so.

Counted from cysteine to phenylalanine, this CDR3 has 15 amino acids. The read is trimmed to its CDR3 DNA, 45 bases read in frame from base 1. Sequences SGHDN (CDR1) and FVKESK (CDR2) are obtained from the germline V gene. Overall study results and their limits: The naive libraries included spiked-in Jurkat TCR RNA (fewer than eleven copies' worth), and this Jurkat TCR RNA is not part of the donor repertoire. In CMV-specific effector cells, clones with more than 20 RNA copies accounted for over 99% of molecules, whereas in naive cells such clones accounted for under 1%. A single cell's worth of spiked-in Jurkat TCR RNA was reported detectable even among about a million naive CD8 T cells. Identical TCR molecules sharing a barcode could cause highly expanded clone sizes to be underestimated. When barcode sub-clustering was not used, chimeric consensus sequences inflated TCR diversity, with chimeras reaching as high as 47%. About 2.9 recovered TCR RNA copies per cell were obtained by modeling, versus around 9.8 by digital PCR, implying a capture efficiency of 25% to 30%.

Libraries of naive CD8 T cells were built from approximately 20,000 to 1,000,000 sorted cells, with 10%, 30% or 50% of the purified RNA used. Naive CD8 T cells were FACS-sorted as CD8+CD4-CCR7+CD45RA+ on a BD FACSAria II into RLT Plus buffer. To test detection sensitivity, Jurkat RNA equal to around 11 TCR copies was added to samples of about 17,000-1,100,000 naive CD8 T cells. CD8 T cells were enriched using RosetteSep CD8+ T Cell Enrichment Cocktail and Ficoll-Paque, and the enriched cells then underwent ACK red cell lysis. Library creation used PCR. TCRdb records Illumina HiSeq 4000 as the sequencer. Bulk TCR libraries were prepared as previously described, using TCR primers listed in Table S5. Purification of total RNA was performed with the Qiagen AllPrep DNA/RNA kit. Before any analysis, reads coming from multiple sequencing runs of the same library were combined into one pool. In the original analysis: Reads were retained only if their TCR constant sequence matched exactly, and those retained reads were trimmed to 150 nt and grouped according to their 12-nt molecular barcodes. Reads within each barcode group were sub-clustered using a 15% Levenshtein threshold, and quality-weighted consensus sequences were constructed for each RNA molecule. Non-functional sequences were filtered out, along with any lower-count sequence sitting one edit away from another sequence. Based on a fit of two negative binomial distributions, barcode sub-clusters having less than 20% of the maximum read count were discarded. TCRdb itself trimmed the public reads at Q25 with fastp, ran MiXCR and retained productive beta chains. Merged by CDR3 protein, the rows form single entries marked with the most common genes and DNA. These V and J calls derive from TCRdb rather than the authors' analysis. The table for this sample lists 490,000 or so distinct CDR3 sequences; around a fifth of them were counted only once. 0.65% to 0.95% of the sample lies in the top ten.

The clonotype comes from a human donor in good health. Some libraries in this study had Jurkat cell RNA spiked in. The sample was naive CD8+ T cells from blood, with Jurkat cell RNA spiked in. Read against the paper, the sample's cell subset or site label means: FACS-sorted CD8+CD4-CCR7+CD45RA+ naive T cells. The rearrangement joined TRBV14 to TRBJ1-6; TRBD1 might be the D gene, on 5 matching bases. The base sequence is TGTGCCAGCAGCCAAGATCCGGTGGGGCATTCACTCCTCCACTTT. This yields the protein CASSQDPVGHSLLHF.